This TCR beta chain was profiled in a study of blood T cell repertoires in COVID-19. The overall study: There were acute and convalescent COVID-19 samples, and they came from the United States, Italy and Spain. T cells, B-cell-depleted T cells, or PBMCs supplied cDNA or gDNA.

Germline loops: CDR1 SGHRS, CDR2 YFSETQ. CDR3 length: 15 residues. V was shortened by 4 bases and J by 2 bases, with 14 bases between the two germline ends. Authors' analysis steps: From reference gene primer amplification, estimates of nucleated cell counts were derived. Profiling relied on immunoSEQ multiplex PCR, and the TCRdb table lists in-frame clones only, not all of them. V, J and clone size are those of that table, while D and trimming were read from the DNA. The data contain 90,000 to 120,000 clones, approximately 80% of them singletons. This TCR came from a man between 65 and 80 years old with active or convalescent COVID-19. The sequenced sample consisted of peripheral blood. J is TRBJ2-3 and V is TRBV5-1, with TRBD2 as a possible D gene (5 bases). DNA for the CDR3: TGCGCCAGCAGCCCCCGGGGTCATAACACAGATACGCAGTATTTT. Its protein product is CASSPRGHNTDTQYF. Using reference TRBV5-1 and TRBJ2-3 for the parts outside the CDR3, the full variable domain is KAGVTQTPRYLIKTRGQQVTLSCSPISGHRSVSWYQQTPGQGLQFLFEYFSETQRNKGNFPGRFSGRQFSNSRSEMNVSTLELGDSALYLCASSPRGHNTDTQYFGPGTRLTVL.